These T cell receptor beta chains were read from a single sample in a study of T cell repertoires in cytomegalovirus infection. These receptors have no known antigen. TCRdb re-called the reads through MiXCR, storing one row per CDR3 protein. The repertoire has around 750,000 distinct CDR3 sequences, around a third of them found once; the top ten carry approximately 13%. The material sequenced was cultured CD8+ T cells from PBMCs, taken from culture after CMV antigen stimulation. The receptors stem from a human donor in good health (CMV status not recorded). Some clones in this sample may be carry-over from other donors' samples. Each CDR3 is given with its conserved first and last residue. A D gene is named only where the DNA matches it firmly. The listing skips clone size in some rows; elsewhere it reads once, few, many or a size class.

TRBJ2-2,-,-,TRBV24-1,TGTGCCACCAGTTCCAGTAGACAGGCGAACACCGGGGAGCTGTTTTTT,CATSSSRQANTGELFF
TRBJ2-7,-,TRBD1,TRBV12-3/TRBV12-4,TGTGCCAGCAGTCCGACCTCGACAGGGAACGAGCAGTACTTC,CASSPTSTGNEQYF
TRBJ1-1,many,TRBD1,TRBV7-9,TGTGCCAGCAGCAACGACAGGGGGAATCACTGGGGCACTGAAGCTTTCTTT,CASSNDRGNHWGTEAFF
TRBJ2-2,few,-,TRBV5-5,TGTGCCAGCAGCGCGGAGAGGATCGCGAACACCGGGGAGCTGTTTTTT,CASSAERIANTGELFF
TRBJ1-5,-,-,TRBV27,TGTGCCAGCAGTTTTATAGGAGAAGCTCAGCCCCAGCATTTT,CASSFIGEAQPQHF
TRBJ2-7,few,-,TRBV4-2,TGTGCCAGCAGCCAAGATGGAGGGCGGGGACCGAACTACGAGCAGTACTTC,CASSQDGGRGPNYEQYF
TRBJ1-6,few,TRBD1,TRBV4-1,TGCGCCAGCAGCCGGACAGGGTCAAGAGAGGATAATTCACCCCTCCACTTT,CASSRTGSREDNSPLHF
TRBJ2-5,few,TRBD2,TRBV6-1,TGTGCCAGCAGTGAGCCGGGAGGGACCCAGTACTTC,CASSEPGGTQYF
TRBJ1-6,few,-,TRBV9,TGTGCCAGCAGCGTAGCGTTATCCAGGGACTCACCCCTCCACTTT,CASSVALSRDSPLHF
TRBJ1-1,-,-,TRBV19,TGTGCCAGTAGTAGCCGGGTAGGGAAGGCCACTGAAGCTTTCTTT,CASSSRVGKATEAFF
TRBJ2-1,-,-,TRBV20-1,TGCAGTGCCAACGACCCCGTGGAGCAGTTCTTC,CSANDPVEQFF
TRBJ2-1,many,-,TRBV7-6,TGTGCCAGCAGCCTCATAACCGGGGACTACAATGAGCAGTTCTTC,CASSLITGDYNEQFF
TRBJ2-1,once,-,TRBV20-1,TGCAGTGCCTTCCCGGGGTCGCGGAATGAGCAGTTCTTC,CSAFPGSRNEQFF
TRBJ2-2,-,TRBD2,TRBV27,TGTGCCAGCAGTGCCGGGACTAGCGGGGGGGTGAGCACCGGGGAGCTGTTTTTT,CASSAGTSGGVSTGELFF
TRBJ2-7,few,-,TRBV5-4,TGTGCCAGCAGCTTGGAGGGGAGAGGGCCCCCCTACGAGCAGTACTTC,CASSLEGRGPPYEQYF
TRBJ1-1,many,TRBD1,TRBV4-1,TGCGCCAGCAGCCAAGTGACAGGGGACCCTGAAGCTTTCTTT,CASSQVTGDPEAFF
TRBJ2-6,-,-,TRBV7-8,TGTGCCAGCAGTTCCACACGCCGGGGGGCAGATGGCGGGGCCAACGTCCTGACTTTC,CASSSTRRGADGGANVLTF
TRBJ2-3,many,-,TRBV7-6,TGTGCCGTGGGGGGCCCGAGCACAGATACGCAGTATTTT,CAVGGPSTDTQYF
TRBJ1-5,-,-,TRBV27,TGTGCCAGCAGTCCATCAGGGGCAGTTCAGCCCCAGCATTTT,CASSPSGAVQPQHF
TRBJ2-1,many,-,TRBV7-6,TGTGCCAGCAGCTTACCTAAAGACCTTCAGGGCCCTGAGCAGTTCTTC,CASSLPKDLQGPEQFF
TRBJ1-5,many,-,TRBV7-8,TGTGCCAGCAGCTTAGCAAGTAGCAATCAGCCCCAGCATTTT,CASSLASSNQPQHF
TRBJ2-7,-,-,TRBV2,TGTGCCAGCAGTGAAGCCCCCGATAAGGTGGGCTACGAGCAGTACTTC,CASSEAPDKVGYEQYF
TRBJ2-1,-,TRBD1,TRBV5-6,TGTGCCAGCAGCCCTCAGGGGGCCGGGCAGTTCTTC,CASSPQGAGQFF
TRBJ2-3,-,-,TRBV4-1,TGCGCCAGCAGCCAAGATAGGAGCGAGAGCACAGATACGCAGTATTTT,CASSQDRSESTDTQYF
TRBJ2-1,-,TRBD1,TRBV7-9,TGTGCCAGCAGTTACACCGGGACAGGGTCAAATGAGCAGTTCTTC,CASSYTGTGSNEQFF
TRBJ1-1,-,-,TRBV7-2,TGTGTCAGCAGCTTAGCGGCGAACACTGAAGCTTTCTTT,CVSSLAANTEAFF
TRBJ1-2,-,-,TRBV15,TGTGCCACCAGCAGAGAAGGGCGCCACCATGGCTACACCTTC,CATSREGRHHGYTF
TRBJ1-5,many,-,TRBV7-2,TGTGCCAGCAGCTTAGATGGGAGAGGACCCCAGCATTTT,CASSLDGRGPQHF
TRBJ1-5,-,-,TRBV12-3/TRBV12-4,TGTGCCAGCAGTTTAGACAGGGAAAGCAATCAGCCCCAGCATTTT,CASSLDRESNQPQHF
TRBJ2-4,many,TRBD1,TRBV12-3/TRBV12-4,TGTGCCAGCAGCCCGACAGGGACGACCAAAAACATTCAGTACTTC,CASSPTGTTKNIQYF
TRBJ2-1,many,TRBD2,TRBV7-9,TGTGCCAGCAGCTTAGCTTGGACTAGCGGGGGGAACCCCCGGGCAGATGAGCAGTTCTTC,CASSLAWTSGGNPRADEQFF
TRBJ2-3,-,TRBD2,TRBV7-9,TGTGCCAGCAGCTTAGTAGCTCTAGCGGGGGGAAGCACAGATACGCAGTATTTT,CASSLVALAGGSTDTQYF
TRBJ1-2,-,-,TRBV19,TGTGCCAGTAGACCACAGGGAGAAGACGGCTACACCTTC,CASRPQGEDGYTF
TRBJ1-1,few,-,TRBV6-2/TRBV6-3,TGTGCCAGCAGCCGCCCCGGCAGTTTGAACACTGAAGCTTTCTTT,CASSRPGSLNTEAFF
TRBJ2-7,few,TRBD2,TRBV6-5,TGTGCCAGCAGTCTTTCGCGGGGGGGGCGAACTGGTGAGCAGTACTTC,CASSLSRGGRTGEQYF
TRBJ1-3,few,-,TRBV4-1,TGCGCCAGCAGCCTTAGAAGGGGGGCGAGAGAAAACACCATATATTTT,CASSLRRGARENTIYF
TRBJ1-1,-,-,TRBV9,TGTGCCAGCAGCGTAAATAGAGGGTTGGCGAGGGGCACTGAAGCTTTCTTT,CASSVNRGLARGTEAFF
TRBJ2-1,-,TRBD2,TRBV29-1,TGCAGCGTTGAATATCTAGCGGGGGGGATTGATGAGCAGTTCTTC,CSVEYLAGGIDEQFF
TRBJ1-5,-,-,TRBV5-6,TGTGCCAGCAGCTCGTCCGAGACAGCGGATCAGCCCCAGCATTTT,CASSSSETADQPQHF
TRBJ2-1,-,TRBD1,TRBV24-1,TGTGCCACCAGTGATGGACAGGGGCCGAACCCCAATGAGCAGTTCTTC,CATSDGQGPNPNEQFF
TRBJ1-1,many,-,TRBV7-3,TGTGCCAGCAGCTTAAGAAGGGATGCTGAAGCTTTCTTT,CASSLRRDAEAFF
TRBJ1-1,-,-,TRBV6-2/TRBV6-3,TGTGCCAGCAGTTACTCAGCCAAAAAAGCTTTCTTT,CASSYSAKKAFF
TRBJ2-1,-,TRBD2,TRBV4-2,TGTGCCAGCAGCCCCCAGGTCGGGGGGACCTCCTACAATGAGCAGTTCTTC,CASSPQVGGTSYNEQFF
TRBJ1-1,few,-,TRBV19,TGTGCCAGTTCTGCGGGCATGGCCACTGAAGCTTTCTTT,CASSAGMATEAFF
TRBJ2-1,-,-,TRBV28,TGTGCCAGCAGTTCCTTTTTCGCCCTAGGGGCAAGCTCCTACAATGAGCAGTTCTTC,CASSSFFALGASSYNEQFF
TRBJ2-5,-,TRBD1,TRBV15,TGTGCCACCAGCGGAGGACAGGGAGCGGAGGAGACCCAGTACTTC,CATSGGQGAEETQYF
TRBJ1-2,many,-,TRBV7-2,TGTGCCAGCAGCTTAACAGGGAACGACTATGGCTACACCTTC,CASSLTGNDYGYTF
TRBJ1-1,many,-,TRBV11-3,TGTGCCAGCAGCTTCGCCCCGCCACACAACACTGAAGCTTTCTTT,CASSFAPPHNTEAFF
TRBJ1-3,-,TRBD1,TRBV10-3,TGTGCCATCAGTGCGAGGACAGGCCGTCGGGTGGACACCATATATTTT,CAISARTGRRVDTIYF
TRBJ2-1,-,-,TRBV3-1,TGTACCAGCTCTGGGGGCGGGGGAACCTACAATGAGCAGTTCTTC,CTSSGGGGTYNEQFF